This entry describes one T cell receptor (beta chain). Some clones are missing from TCRdb's copy, which holds only in-frame ones; the method was immunoSEQ multiplex PCR. The sample holds about 110,000 clones, about 90% seen once. The data are from a study of T cell changes during pregnancy in multiple sclerosis. In germline, CDR1 is MNHNS, CDR2 SASEGT. The CDR3 is 14 residues long. The germline V and J ends were trimmed by 7 bases and 2 bases, with 9 bases remaining between them. The genes are TRBV6-1 and TRBJ1-6; D is possibly TRBD1 (5 bases). The sequences come from peripheral blood, collected before pregnancy. The source is a female donor with multiple sclerosis, enrolled in a pregnancy study. CDR3 region: CASTQGTYNSPLHF. DNA for the CDR3: TGTGCCAGCACTCAGGGAACCTATAATTCACCCCTCCACTTT.